This T cell receptor (beta chain) was identified in a study of CD8 T cells in ankylosing spondylitis (dated by TCRdb to the late 2010s). As for the study more broadly: The study profiled T cell receptor beta repertoires in healthy donors and ankylosing spondylitis patients to find disease-linked TCR variants. The full study cohort comprised some 27 ankylosing spondylitis patients and over a hundred healthy donors. Peripheral blood was sampled, and synovial fluid was also collected from ankylosing spondylitis patients.

The CDR3 runs 14 amino acids, cysteine and phenylalanine included. The entry retains the CDR3 DNA only, 42 bases that are in frame from base 1. The germline V gene sets CDR1 to SGHNT and CDR2 to YENEEA. V sheds 3 bases and J sheds 7 bases, leaving 13 bases between their ends. Sequencing took place on an Illumina HiSeq 2500. Quantitative 5'-RACE with molecular barcodes was used to prepare TCR beta libraries. As for the original processing: A new computational method based on a probabilistic model of VDJ rearrangement was used to identify disease-linked TCR variants. Using fastp trimming at Q25 and MiXCR clonotype assembly, TCRdb reanalyzed the public sequencing data and kept in-frame beta chains. Rows are unified per CDR3 protein, each entry keeping the most common DNA and genes. The V and J calls here are based on TCRdb, not the publication. Within this sample are about 540,000 distinct CDR3 sequences, with over 9.5% of them counted one time only. The ten top clones hold about 6.8% of the sample.

This clonotype was counted a few times. The specificity of this receptor is unknown. Per-nucleotide qualities are absent, and no much larger clonotype sits a single base away. The research as a whole found: Blood from ankylosing spondylitis patients appeared to be characterized by a TCR beta motif composed of eight or nine highly homologous amino acid variants. According to the report, matched synovial fluid samples from ankylosing spondylitis patients were significantly enriched for the disease-linked clones. Some motif variants had previously been reported in the synovial fluid and blood of reactive arthritis patients, which suggests shared mechanisms of disease initiation. The disease-linked clones showed a CD8+ phenotype and occurred at relatively low frequencies in peripheral blood.

This clonotype was obtained from a male donor with ankylosing spondylitis. This chain is built from TRBV11-3 and TRBJ2-1, and perhaps TRBD2 as D gene, on 6 matching bases. The source material was blood, either unsorted or a sorted T cell fraction (not recorded which). The sequence in DNA is TGTGCCAGCAGCTTCACCGGGAGTGGGAATGAGCAGTTCTTC. The translation is CASSFTGSGNEQFF. Joined to the reference TRBV11-3 and TRBJ2-1 proteins, this CDR3 gives the full variable domain: EAGVVQSPRYKIIEKKQPVAFWCNPISGHNTLYWYLQNLGQGPELLIRYENEEAVDDSQLPKDRFSAERLKGVDSTLKIQPAELGDSAVYLCASSFTGSGNEQFFGPGTRLTVL.